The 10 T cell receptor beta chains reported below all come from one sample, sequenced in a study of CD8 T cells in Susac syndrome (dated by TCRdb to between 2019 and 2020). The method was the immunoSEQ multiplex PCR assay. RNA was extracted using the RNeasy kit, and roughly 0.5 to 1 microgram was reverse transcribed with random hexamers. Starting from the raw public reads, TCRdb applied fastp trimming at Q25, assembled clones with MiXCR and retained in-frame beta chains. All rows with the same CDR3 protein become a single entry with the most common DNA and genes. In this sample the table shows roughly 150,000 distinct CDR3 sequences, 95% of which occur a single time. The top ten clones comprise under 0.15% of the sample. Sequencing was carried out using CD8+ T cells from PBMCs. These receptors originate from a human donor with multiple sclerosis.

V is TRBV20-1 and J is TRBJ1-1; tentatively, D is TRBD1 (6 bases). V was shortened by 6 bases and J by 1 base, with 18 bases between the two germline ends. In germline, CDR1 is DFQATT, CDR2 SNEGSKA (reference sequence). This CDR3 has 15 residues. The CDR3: CSASPGDTWNTEAFF. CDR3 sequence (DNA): TGCAGTGCCTCGCCGGGGGACACATGGAACACTGAAGCTTTCTTT.

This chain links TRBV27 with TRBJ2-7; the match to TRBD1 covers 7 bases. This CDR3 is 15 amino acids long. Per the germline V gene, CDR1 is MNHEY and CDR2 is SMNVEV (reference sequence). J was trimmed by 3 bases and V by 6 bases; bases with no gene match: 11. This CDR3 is CASRYKFRQGYEQYV. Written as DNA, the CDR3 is TGTGCCAGCAGATACAAATTCCGACAGGGCTACGAGCAGTACGTC.

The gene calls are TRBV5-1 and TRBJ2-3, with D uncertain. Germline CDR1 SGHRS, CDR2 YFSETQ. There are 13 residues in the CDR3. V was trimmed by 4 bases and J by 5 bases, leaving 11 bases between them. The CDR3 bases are TGCGCCAGCAGCAATGAACGAGGAGATACGCAGTATTTT. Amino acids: CASSNERGDTQYF.

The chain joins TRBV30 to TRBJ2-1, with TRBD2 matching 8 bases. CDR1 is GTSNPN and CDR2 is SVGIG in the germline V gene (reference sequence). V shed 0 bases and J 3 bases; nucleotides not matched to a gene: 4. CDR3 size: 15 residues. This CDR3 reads CAWSVSSGVYNEQFF. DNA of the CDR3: TGTGCCTGGAGTGTAAGTAGCGGGGTCTACAATGAGCAGTTCTTC.

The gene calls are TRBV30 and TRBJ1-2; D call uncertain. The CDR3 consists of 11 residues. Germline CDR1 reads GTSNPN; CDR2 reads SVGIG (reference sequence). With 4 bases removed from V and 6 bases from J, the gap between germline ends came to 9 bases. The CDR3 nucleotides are TGTGCCTGGATGGCGGAGCATGGCTACACCTTC. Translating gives CAWMAEHGYTF.

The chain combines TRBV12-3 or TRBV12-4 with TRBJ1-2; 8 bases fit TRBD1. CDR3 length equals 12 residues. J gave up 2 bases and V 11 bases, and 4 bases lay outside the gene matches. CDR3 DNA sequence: TGTGCCTCAAGGACAGGGAACTATGGCTACACCTTC. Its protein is CASRTGNYGYTF.

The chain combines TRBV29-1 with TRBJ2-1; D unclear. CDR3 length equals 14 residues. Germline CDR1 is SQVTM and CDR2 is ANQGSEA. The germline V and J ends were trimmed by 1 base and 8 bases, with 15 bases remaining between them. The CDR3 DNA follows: TGCAGCGTTGAAGGACCAGCCTTAGAGTATGAGCAGTTCTTC. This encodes CSVEGPALEYEQFF.

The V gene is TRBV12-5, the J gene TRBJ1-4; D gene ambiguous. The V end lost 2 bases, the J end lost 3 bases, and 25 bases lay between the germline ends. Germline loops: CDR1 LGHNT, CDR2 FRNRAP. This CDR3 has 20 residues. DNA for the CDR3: TGTGCTAGTGGTTTGTTGCTTAGGGCGGATCTAAACGCTCCTAATGAAAAACTGTTTTTT. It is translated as CASGLLLRADLNAPNEKLFF. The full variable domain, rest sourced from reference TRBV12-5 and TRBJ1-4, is DARVTQTPRHKVTEMGQEVTMRCQPILGHNTVFWYRQTMMQGLELLAYFRNRAPLDDSGMPKDRFSAEMPDATLATLKIQPSEPRDSAVYFCASGLLLRADLNAPNEKLFFGSGTQLSVL.

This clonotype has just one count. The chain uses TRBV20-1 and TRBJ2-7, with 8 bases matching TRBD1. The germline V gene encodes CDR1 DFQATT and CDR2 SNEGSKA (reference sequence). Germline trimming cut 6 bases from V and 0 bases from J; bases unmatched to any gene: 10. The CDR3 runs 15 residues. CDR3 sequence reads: CSANDAGQASYEQYF. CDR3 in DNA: TGCAGTGCCAACGACGCGGGACAGGCCTCCTACGAGCAGTACTTC.

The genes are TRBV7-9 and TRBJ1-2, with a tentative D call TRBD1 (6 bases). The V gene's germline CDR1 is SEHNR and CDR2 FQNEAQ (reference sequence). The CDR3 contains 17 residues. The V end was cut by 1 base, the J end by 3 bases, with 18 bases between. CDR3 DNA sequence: TGTGCCAGCAGCTTAGGCGGAGACAGGACCTTCCACTATGGCTACACCTTC. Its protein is CASSLGGDRTFHYGYTF. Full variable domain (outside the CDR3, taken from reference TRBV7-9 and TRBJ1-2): DTGVSQNPRHKITKRGQNVTFRCDPISEHNRLYWYRQTLGQGPEFLTYFQNEAQLEKSRLLSDRFSAERPKGSFSTLEIQRTEQGDSAMYLCASSLGGDRTFHYGYTFGSGTRLTVV.